The 9 T cell receptor beta chains below all came from one sample that was sequenced in a study of naive and memory T cell subsets. The beta constant-region primer was an equimolar mix of two oligonucleotides covering TRBC1 and TRBC2. Four rounds of PCR amplified the ligated cDNA using nested alpha and beta constant-region primers plus SP2. TCRdb ran MiXCR on the UMI-ligation and nested PCR reads and lists one entry per CDR3 protein. The sample lists about 160,000 distinct CDR3 sequences; over 20% were seen once. Antigen specificity for these receptors is unknown. Study-level results: Naive repertoires, especially CD8, held a few larger clonotypes, possibly memory cells re-expressing CD45RA.

Sequenced: naive CD4+ T cells from blood. The receptor source for this set is a human donor in good health.

This rearrangement joins TRBV30 to TRBJ2-1; perhaps D is TRBD1 or TRBD2 (5 bases each). V shed 0 bases and J shed 10 bases, with 22 bases lying between them. Germline V gene sequence: CDR1 GTSNPN, CDR2 SVGIG (reference sequence). The CDR3 sequence is 16 residues long. The DNA for the CDR3 is TGTGCCTGGAGTGTAAAGGCCGCCCGGGGCCTTGCCGAGCAGTTCTTC. It specifies CAWSVKAARGLAEQFF. The full variable domain, completed using reference TRBV30 and TRBJ2-1, is SQTIHQWPATLVQPVGSPLSLECTVEGTSNPNLYWYRQAAGRGLQLLFYSVGIGQISSEVPQNLSASRPQDRQFILSSKKLLLSDSGFYLCAWSVKAARGLAEQFFGPGTRLTVL.

The chain carries TRBV10-3 and TRBJ2-5, with 9 nucleotides matching TRBD1. J gave up 5 bases and V 4 bases, and 14 bases lay outside the gene matches. Looked up from germline, CDR1 is ENHRY and CDR2 is SYGVKD. The CDR3 has 17 amino acids. The CDR3 coding sequence is TGTGCCATCAGTGGCTCGGGACAGGGAAAAGGGTATGAGACCCAGTACTTC. This translates into CAISGSGQGKGYETQYF.

This chain joins TRBV6-5 and TRBJ2-2; D is unclear. Trimming left V 6 bases short and J 7 bases short, with 12 bases between. CDR3 length equals 13 residues. The germline CDR1 and CDR2 sequences are MNHEY and SVGAGI. The CDR3 protein is CASRVAMLGELFF. The CDR3 DNA reads as TGTGCCAGCAGGGTTGCCATGCTCGGGGAGCTGTTTTTT.

This clonotype was counted a few times. The chain uses TRBV6-6 and TRBJ2-7; the D gene could be TRBD1 or TRBD2 (5 bases each). V lost 7 bases and J 3 bases, leaving 13 bases between the germline ends. Germline loops: CDR1 MNHNY, CDR2 SVGAGI (reference sequence). CDR3 length: 13 residues. The CDR3 DNA reads as TGTGCCAGCATCCCGGGACCAAACTACGAGCAGTACTTC. Protein product: CASIPGPNYEQYF.

The rearrangement uses TRBV2 and TRBJ2-5; 8 bases are shared with TRBD2. Germline V gives CDR1 SNHLY, CDR2 FYNNEI. Trimming removed 4 bases from V and 0 bases from J; junction bases left unmatched: 4. The CDR3 consists of 15 residues. CDR3 bases: TGTGCCAGCAGTGGCCTAGCGGGTTACCAAGAGACCCAGTACTTC. Amino acids: CASSGLAGYQETQYF. Variable domain in full (rest from reference TRBV2 and TRBJ2-5): EPEVTQTPSHQVTQMGQEVILRCVPISNHLYFYWYRQILGQKVEFLVSFYNNEISEKSEIFDDQFSVERPDGSNFTLKIRSTKLEDSAMYFCASSGLAGYQETQYFGPGTRLLVL.

CDR3 in amino acids: CASSEQAPEQYF. CDR3 in DNA: TGTGCCAGCAGCGAGCAGGCGCCCGAGCAGTACTTC. The genes are TRBV7-9 and TRBJ2-7; D not resolved. This CDR3 contains 12 residues. Trimming left V 5 bases short and J 6 bases short, with 11 bases between. CDR1 and CDR2 (germline): SEHNR, FQNEAQ (reference sequence).

This clonotype was seen a handful of times. CDR3 amino acids: CASSLGGRDTEAFF. The CDR3 DNA reads TGTGCCAGCAGCTTGGGGGGGCGCGACACTGAAGCTTTCTTT. The chain couples TRBV5-4 to TRBJ1-1, with D possibly being TRBD1 (6 bases). From germline, CDR1 is SGHNT and CDR2 YYREEE (reference sequence). Trimming stripped 0 bases from V and 3 bases from J, with 9 bases between. The CDR3 sequence is 14 residues long.

The rearrangement joins TRBV9 to TRBJ1-5, with D uncertain. Trimming took 4 bases from V and 5 from J, leaving 13 bases between them. Germline CDR1 and CDR2: SGDLS and YYNGEE. CDR3 length: 14 amino acids. CDR3 nucleotide sequence: TGTGCCAGCAGCCCCCAATCGGTAGATCAGCCCCAGCATTTT. It is translated as CASSPQSVDQPQHF.

The chain links TRBV11-2 to TRBJ1-4; 9 bases are shared with TRBD1. CDR3 length equals 17 residues. J gave up 0 bases and V 4 bases, and 6 bases lay outside the gene matches. Germline V gene sequence: CDR1 SGHAT, CDR2 FQNNGV. Here the CDR3 reads CASSSGTGSPTNEKLFF. The CDR3 region has the DNA TGTGCCAGCAGCTCCGGGACAGGGTCCCCAACTAATGAAAAACTGTTTTTT.